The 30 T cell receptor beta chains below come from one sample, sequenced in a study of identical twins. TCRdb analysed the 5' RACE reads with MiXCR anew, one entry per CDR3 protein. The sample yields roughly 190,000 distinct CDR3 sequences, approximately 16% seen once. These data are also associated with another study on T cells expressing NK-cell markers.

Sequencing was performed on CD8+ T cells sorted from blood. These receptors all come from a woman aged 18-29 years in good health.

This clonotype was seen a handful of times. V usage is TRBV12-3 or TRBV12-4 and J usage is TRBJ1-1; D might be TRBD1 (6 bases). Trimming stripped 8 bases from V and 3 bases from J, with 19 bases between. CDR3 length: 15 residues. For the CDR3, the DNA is TGTGCCAGCGGGGGCTACCTCCCCGTGGACACTGAAGCTTTCTTT. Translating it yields CASGGYLPVDTEAFF.

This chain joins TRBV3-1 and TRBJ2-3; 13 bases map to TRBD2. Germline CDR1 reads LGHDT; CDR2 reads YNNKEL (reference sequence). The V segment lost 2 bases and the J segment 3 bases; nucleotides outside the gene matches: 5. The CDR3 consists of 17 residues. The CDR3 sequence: CASSQPTSGGATDTQYF. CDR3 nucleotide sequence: TGTGCCAGCAGCCAACCCACTAGCGGGGGGGCGACAGATACGCAGTATTTT.

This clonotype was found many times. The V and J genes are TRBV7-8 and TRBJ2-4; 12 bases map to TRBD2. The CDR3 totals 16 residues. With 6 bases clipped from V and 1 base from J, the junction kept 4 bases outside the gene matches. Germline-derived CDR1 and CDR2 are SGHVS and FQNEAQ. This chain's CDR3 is CASRLAGGAAKNIQYF. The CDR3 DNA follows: TGTGCCAGCAGGCTAGCGGGGGGGGCGGCCAAAAACATTCAGTACTTC.

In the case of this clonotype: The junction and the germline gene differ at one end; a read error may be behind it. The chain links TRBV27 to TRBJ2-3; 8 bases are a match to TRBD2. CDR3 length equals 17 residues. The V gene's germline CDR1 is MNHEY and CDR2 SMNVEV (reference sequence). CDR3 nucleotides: TGCGCCAGCAGTTTACTCTTAGCGGGAAGTAGCACAGATACGCAGTATTTT. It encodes CASSLLLAGSSTDTQYF.

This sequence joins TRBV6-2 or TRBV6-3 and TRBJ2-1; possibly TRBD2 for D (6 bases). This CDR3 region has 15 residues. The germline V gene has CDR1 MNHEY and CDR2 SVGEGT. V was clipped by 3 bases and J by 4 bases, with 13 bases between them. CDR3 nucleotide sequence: TGTGCCAGCAGTTATGCACGGGGGTTTTACAATGAGCAGTTCTTC. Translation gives CASSYARGFYNEQFF.

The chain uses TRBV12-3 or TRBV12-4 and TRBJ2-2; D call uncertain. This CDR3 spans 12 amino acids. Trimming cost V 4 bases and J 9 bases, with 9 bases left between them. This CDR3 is CASSSPDWELFF. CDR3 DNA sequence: TGTGCCAGCAGTTCTCCGGATTGGGAGCTGTTTTTT.

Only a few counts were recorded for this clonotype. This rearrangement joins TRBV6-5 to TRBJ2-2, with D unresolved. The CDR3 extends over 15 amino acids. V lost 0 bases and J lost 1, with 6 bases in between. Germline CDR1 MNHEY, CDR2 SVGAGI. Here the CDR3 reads CASSYSDGNTGELFF. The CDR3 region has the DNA TGTGCCAGCAGTTACTCTGACGGGAACACCGGGGAGCTGTTTTTT.

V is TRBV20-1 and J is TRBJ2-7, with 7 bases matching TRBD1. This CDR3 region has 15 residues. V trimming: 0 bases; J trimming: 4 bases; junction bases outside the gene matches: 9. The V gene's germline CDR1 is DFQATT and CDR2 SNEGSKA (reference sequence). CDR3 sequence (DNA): TGCAGTGCTAGAGAGAGGGACAGAGCTCTTTACGAGCAGTACTTC. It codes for CSARERDRALYEQYF.

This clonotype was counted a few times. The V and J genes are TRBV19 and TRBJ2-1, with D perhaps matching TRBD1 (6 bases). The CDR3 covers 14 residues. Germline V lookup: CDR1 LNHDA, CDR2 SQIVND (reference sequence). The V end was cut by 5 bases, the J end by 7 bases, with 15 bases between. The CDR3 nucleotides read TGTGCCAGTAGTTTTTCCAGGGGCCGGAATGAGCAGTTCTTC. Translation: CASSFSRGRNEQFF. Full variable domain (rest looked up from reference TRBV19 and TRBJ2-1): DGGITQSPKYLFRKEGQNVTLSCEQNLNHDAMYWYRQDPGQGLRLIYYSQIVNDFQKGDIAEGYSVSREKKESFPLTVTSAQKNPTAFYLCASSFSRGRNEQFFGPGTRLTVL.

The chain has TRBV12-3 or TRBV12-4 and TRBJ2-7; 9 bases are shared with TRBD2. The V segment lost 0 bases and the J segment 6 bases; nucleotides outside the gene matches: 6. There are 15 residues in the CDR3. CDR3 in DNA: TGTGCCAGCAGTTTAGCGTCTAGCGGGGCTCTCGAGCAGTACTTC. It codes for CASSLASSGALEQYF.

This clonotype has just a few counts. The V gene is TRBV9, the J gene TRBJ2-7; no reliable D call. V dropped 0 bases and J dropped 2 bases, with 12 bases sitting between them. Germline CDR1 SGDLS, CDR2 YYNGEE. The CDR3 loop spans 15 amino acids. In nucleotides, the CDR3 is TGTGCCAGCAGCGTAGCGACCTCCGTTGCCTACGAGCAGTACTTC. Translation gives CASSVATSVAYEQYF. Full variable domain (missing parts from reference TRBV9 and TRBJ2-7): DSGVTQTPKHLITATGQRVTLRCSPRSGDLSVYWYQQSLDQGLQFLIQYYNGEERAKGNILERFSAQQFPDLHSELNLSSLELGDSALYFCASSVATSVAYEQYFGPGTRLTVT.

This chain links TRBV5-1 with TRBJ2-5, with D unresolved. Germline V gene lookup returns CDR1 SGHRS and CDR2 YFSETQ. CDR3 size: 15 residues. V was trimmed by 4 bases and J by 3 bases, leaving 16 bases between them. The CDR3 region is CASSRRDFSEETQYF. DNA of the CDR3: TGCGCCAGCAGCCGTAGAGATTTTTCCGAAGAGACCCAGTACTTC. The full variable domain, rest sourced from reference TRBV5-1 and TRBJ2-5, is KAGVTQTPRYLIKTRGQQVTLSCSPISGHRSVSWYQQTPGQGLQFLFEYFSETQRNKGNFPGRFSGRQFSNSRSEMNVSTLELGDSALYLCASSRRDFSEETQYFGPGTRLLVL.

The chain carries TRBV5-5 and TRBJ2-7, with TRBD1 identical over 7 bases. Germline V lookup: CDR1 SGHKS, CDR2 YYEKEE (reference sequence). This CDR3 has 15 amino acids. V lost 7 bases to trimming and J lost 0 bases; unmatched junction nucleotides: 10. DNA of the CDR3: TGTGCCAGCGGAAACACCGGGACAGCCTCCTACGAGCAGTACTTC. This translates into CASGNTGTASYEQYF.

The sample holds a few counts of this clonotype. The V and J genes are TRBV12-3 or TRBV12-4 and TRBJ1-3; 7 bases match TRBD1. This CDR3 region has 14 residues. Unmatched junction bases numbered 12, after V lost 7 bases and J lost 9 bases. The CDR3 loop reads CASNLQGPRGTIYF. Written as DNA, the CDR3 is TGTGCCAGCAACCTACAGGGGCCCCGTGGCACCATATATTTT.

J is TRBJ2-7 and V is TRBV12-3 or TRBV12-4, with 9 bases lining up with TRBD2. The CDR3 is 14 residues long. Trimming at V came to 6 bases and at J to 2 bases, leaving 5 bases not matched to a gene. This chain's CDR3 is CASRLAGSPYEQYF. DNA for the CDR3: TGTGCCAGCAGGCTAGCGGGGTCCCCCTACGAGCAGTACTTC.

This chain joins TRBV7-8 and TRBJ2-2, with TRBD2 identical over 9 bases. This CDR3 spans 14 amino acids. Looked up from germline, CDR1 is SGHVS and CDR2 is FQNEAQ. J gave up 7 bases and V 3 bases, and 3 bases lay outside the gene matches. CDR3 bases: TGTGCCAGCAGCTTCTTAGCGGGAGACGGGGAGCTGTTTTTT. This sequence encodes CASSFLAGDGELFF. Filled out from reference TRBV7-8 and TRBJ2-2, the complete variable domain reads GAGVSQSPRYKVAKRGQDVALRCDPISGHVSLFWYQQALGQGPEFLTYFQNEAQLDKSGLPSDRFFAERPEGSVSTLKIQRTQQEDSAVYLCASSFLAGDGELFFGEGSRLTVL.

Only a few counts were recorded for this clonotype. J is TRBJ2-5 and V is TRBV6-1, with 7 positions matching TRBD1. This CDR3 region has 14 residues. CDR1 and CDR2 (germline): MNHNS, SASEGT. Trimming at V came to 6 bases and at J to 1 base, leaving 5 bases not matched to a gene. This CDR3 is CASSRDRPQETQYF. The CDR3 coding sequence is TGTGCCAGCAGCCGGGACAGACCCCAAGAGACCCAGTACTTC.

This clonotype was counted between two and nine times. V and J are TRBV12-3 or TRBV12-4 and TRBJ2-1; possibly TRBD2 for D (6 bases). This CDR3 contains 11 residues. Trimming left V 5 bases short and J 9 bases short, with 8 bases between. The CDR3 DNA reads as TGTGCCAGCAGTCCTAGCGCTGAGCAGTTCTTC. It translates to CASSPSAEQFF.

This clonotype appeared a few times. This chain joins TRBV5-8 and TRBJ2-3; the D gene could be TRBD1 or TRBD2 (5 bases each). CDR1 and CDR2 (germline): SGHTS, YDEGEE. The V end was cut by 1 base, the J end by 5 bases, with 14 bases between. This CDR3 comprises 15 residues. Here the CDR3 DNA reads TGTGCCAGCAGCTTGTATTCGGGGCGCGGAGATACGCAGTATTTT. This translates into CASSLYSGRGDTQYF.

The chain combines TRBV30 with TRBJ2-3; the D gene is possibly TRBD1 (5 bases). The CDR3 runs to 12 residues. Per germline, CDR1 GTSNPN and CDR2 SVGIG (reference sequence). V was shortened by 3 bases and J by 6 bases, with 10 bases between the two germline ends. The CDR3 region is CAWRWHRDTQYF. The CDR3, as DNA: TGTGCCTGGAGATGGCACAGGGATACGCAGTATTTT.

CDR3: CASSLEHLDEQYF. The CDR3 nucleotides read TGTGCCAGCAGCTTAGAACACCTCGACGAGCAGTACTTC. This rearrangement joins TRBV7-3 to TRBJ2-7; no definite D call. Deletions cut 2 bases from V and 5 bases from J, with 10 bases between. The germline gives CDR1 SGHTA, CDR2 FQGTGA. The CDR3 is made up of 13 amino acids.

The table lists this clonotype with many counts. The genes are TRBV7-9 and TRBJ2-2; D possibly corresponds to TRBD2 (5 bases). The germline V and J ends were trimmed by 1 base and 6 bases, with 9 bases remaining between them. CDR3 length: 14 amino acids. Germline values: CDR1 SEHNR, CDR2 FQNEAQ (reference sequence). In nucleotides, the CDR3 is TGTGCCAGCAGCTTAGAGGAGAGGGCCGGGGAGCTGTTTTTT. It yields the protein CASSLEERAGELFF.

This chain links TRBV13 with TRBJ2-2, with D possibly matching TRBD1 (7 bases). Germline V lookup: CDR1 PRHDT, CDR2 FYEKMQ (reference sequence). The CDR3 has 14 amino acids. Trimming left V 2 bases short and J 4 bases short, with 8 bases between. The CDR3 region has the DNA TGTGCCAGCAGCTTACAGGGGGGCACCGGGGAGCTGTTTTTT. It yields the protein CASSLQGGTGELFF. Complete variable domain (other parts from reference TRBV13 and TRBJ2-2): AAGVIQSPRHLIKEKRETATLKCYPIPRHDTVYWYQQGPGQDPQFLISFYEKMQSDKGSIPDRFSAQQFSDYHSELNMSSLELGDSALYFCASSLQGGTGELFFGEGSRLTVL.

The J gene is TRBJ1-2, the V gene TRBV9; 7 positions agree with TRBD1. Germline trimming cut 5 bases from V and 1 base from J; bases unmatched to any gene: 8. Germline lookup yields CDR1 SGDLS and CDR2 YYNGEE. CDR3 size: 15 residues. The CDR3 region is CASREIQGINYGYTF. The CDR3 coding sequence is TGTGCCAGCAGGGAGATACAGGGGATTAACTATGGCTACACCTTC.

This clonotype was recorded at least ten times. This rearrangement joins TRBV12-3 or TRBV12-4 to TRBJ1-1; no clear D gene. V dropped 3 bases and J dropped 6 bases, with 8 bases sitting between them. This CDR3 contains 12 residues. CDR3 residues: CASSLERAEAFF. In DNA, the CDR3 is TGTGCCAGCAGTTTGGAACGGGCTGAAGCTTTCTTT.

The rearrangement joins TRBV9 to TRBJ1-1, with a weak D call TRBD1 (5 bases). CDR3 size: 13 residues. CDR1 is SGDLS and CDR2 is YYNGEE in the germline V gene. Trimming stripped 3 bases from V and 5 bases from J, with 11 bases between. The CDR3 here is CASSAPGRTEAFF. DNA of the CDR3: TGTGCCAGCAGCGCCCCAGGGAGGACTGAAGCTTTCTTT.

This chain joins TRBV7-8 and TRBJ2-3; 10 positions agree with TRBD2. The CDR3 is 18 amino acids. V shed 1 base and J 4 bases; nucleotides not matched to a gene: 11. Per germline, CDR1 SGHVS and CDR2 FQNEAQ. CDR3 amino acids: CASSLESGAGGNADTQYF. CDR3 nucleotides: TGTGCCAGCAGCTTAGAATCAGGAGCGGGGGGGAACGCAGATACGCAGTATTTT.

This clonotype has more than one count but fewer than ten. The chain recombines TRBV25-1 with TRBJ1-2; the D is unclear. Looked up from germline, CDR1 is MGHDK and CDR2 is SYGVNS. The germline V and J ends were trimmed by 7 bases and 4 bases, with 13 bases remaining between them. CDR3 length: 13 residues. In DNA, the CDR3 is TGTGCCAGCACCCAGTTAGCTGGCTATGGCTACACCTTC. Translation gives CASTQLAGYGYTF.

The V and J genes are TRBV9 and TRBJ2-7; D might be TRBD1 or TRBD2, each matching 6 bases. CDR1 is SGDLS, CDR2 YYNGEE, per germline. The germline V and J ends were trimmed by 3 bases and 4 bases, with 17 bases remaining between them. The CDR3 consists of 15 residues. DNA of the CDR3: TGTGCCAGCAGCGAGAAAGGGGGACTCAGTTACGAGCAGTACTTC. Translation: CASSEKGGLSYEQYF.

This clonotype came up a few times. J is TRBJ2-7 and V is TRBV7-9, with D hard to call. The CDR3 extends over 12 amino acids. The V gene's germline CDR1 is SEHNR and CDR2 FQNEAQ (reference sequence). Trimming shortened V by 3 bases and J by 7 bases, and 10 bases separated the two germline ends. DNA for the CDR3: TGTGCCAGCAGCTTGATGGGTGTTGAGCAGTACTTC. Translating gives CASSLMGVEQYF.